This T cell receptor beta chain originates from a study of T cells after yellow fever vaccination. General study points: Researchers cautioned that FACS-sorted repertoires could harbor abundant clonotypes contaminating from the bulk population. After the booster, roughly 96% of CD4 and about 90% of CD8 primary-response clones were re-detected. The secondary response peaked faster, at day 5 versus 15, but was weaker.

Trimming cost V 4 bases and J 11 bases, with 17 bases left between them. Germline V lookup: CDR1 SGHTA, CDR2 FQGNSA. The CDR3 spans 13 residues. With respect to this clonotype: Its antigen is undetermined.

A process of 5'RACE template switching, which added a universal primer site and UMIs, was used to make TCR cDNA. TCRdb independently ran MiXCR on the 5' RACE reads; one entry per CDR3 protein. The sample includes 550,000 or so distinct CDR3 sequences, 19% seen only once; the top ten take roughly 13%. The TCR sequence derives from a man between 25 and 39 years old who received the YFV17D yellow fever vaccine. V usage is TRBV7-2 and J usage is TRBJ1-1, with a tentative D call TRBD1 (6 bases). Material: PBMCs, obtained 15 days after the yellow fever booster vaccination. The CDR3 here is CASSSPGARWAFF. CDR3 DNA sequence: TGTGCCAGCAGCTCACCGGGGGCCCGATGGGCTTTCTTT.